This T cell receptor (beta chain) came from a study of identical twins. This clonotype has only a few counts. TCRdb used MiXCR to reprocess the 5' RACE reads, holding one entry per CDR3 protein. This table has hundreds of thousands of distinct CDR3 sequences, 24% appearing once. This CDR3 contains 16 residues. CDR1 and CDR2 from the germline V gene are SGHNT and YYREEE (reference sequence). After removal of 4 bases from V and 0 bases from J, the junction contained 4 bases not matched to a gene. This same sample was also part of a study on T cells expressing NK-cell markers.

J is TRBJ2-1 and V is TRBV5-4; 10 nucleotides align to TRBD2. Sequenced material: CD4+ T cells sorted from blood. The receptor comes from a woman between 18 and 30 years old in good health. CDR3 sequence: CASSGGLATSYNEQFF. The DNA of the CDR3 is TGTGCCAGCAGCGGGGGACTAGCGACCTCCTACAATGAGCAGTTCTTC.